This TCR beta chain was sequenced during a study of blood T cell repertoires in COVID-19. Study in general: In each case, the material was cDNA or gDNA derived from T cells, B-cell-depleted T cells, or PBMCs.

Cohorts were assigned according to the clinical history that participants reported. Some clones are missing from TCRdb's copy, which holds only in-frame ones; the method was immunoSEQ multiplex PCR. Among approximately 220,000 clones listed, roughly 83% were seen once. The junction had 4 bases not matched to a gene; V was cut back by 0 bases and J by 8 bases. This CDR3 region has 14 residues. CDR1 is KGHSH and CDR2 is LQKENI in the germline V gene. The origin of this receptor is a woman aged 40 to 49 with acute COVID-19. The chain has TRBV18 and TRBJ1-2; TRBD1 matches at 9 bases. Sequencing used PBMCs or T cells enriched from blood (not recorded which). CDR3 protein: CASSPPGTGYGYTF. CDR3 coding DNA: TGTGCCAGCTCACCACCAGGGACAGGGTACGGCTACACCTTC.